This T cell receptor beta chain comes out of a study of blood T cell repertoires in COVID-19. The ends were cut back, 8 bases at V and 6 bases at J, with 13 bases in the middle. Germline CDR1 is WNHNN and CDR2 is SYGVQD (reference sequence). CDR3 length equals 12 residues. The assay was immunoSEQ multiplex PCR, and TCRdb's table has in-frame clones only and misses some. The sample yields approximately 87,000 clones, approximately 90% seen once. The sequenced material came from peripheral blood. This receptor was taken from a man in his 70s with active or convalescent COVID-19. The rearrangement uses TRBV10-1 and TRBJ1-2; D is possibly TRBD1 (6 bases). The CDR3 nucleotides read TGCGCCAGCCAACAGGGCTGCGATGGCTACACCTTC. This sequence encodes CASQQGCDGYTF.